A selection of T cell receptor beta chains follows, all from one sample in a study of cytotoxic CD8 clonotypes in ibrutinib-treated CLL. Some clones are missing from TCRdb's copy, which holds only in-frame ones; the method was immunoSEQ multiplex PCR. The sample records about 84,000 clones, approximately 86% being singletons. The sequencing here drew on PBMCs, taken before ibrutinib treatment. The receptor source for this set is a human donor with chronic lymphocytic leukemia. Both conserved end residues are part of each CDR3. Fields, in order: CDR3 DNA, CDR3 protein, D gene, clone size, V gene, J gene. D genes are given only for firm matches. Size is omitted from some rows. Given values are once, few, many or a class for expanded clones.

TGTGCCAGCAGCTTGATGGGCAGCCAAGAGACCCAGTACTTC	CASSLMGSQETQYF	-	-	TRBV5-6	TRBJ2-5
TGTGCCAGCAGCCCCCAGACTGCTTCCTACGAGCAGTACTTC	CASSPQTASYEQYF	-	-	TRBV7-2	TRBJ2-7
TGTGCCACCACAAGGGACAGGGGGAACTATGGCTACACCTTC	CATTRDRGNYGYTF	TRBD1	-	TRBV7-2	TRBJ1-2
TGTGCCTGGAGCCCCCCTCTTCCTCTGAGCTCCTACAATGAGCAGTTCTTC	CAWSPPLPLSSYNEQFF	-	-	TRBV30	TRBJ2-1
TGCGCCAGCAGCCAAGAAGTTCGGCAGGGGGTTGGAACGCAGTATTTT	CASSQEVRQGVGTQYF	TRBD1	-	TRBV4-3	TRBJ2-3
TGTGCCAGCAGCGCTGGACAGGCCTCGAGGGACGAGCAGTACTTC	CASSAGQASRDEQYF	TRBD1	-	TRBV6-1	TRBJ2-7
TGTGCCAGCAGCTTGGGGGGCGGAGGCAAACAGTATGGCTACACCTTC	CASSLGGGGKQYGYTF	-	-	TRBV5-4	TRBJ1-2
TGTGCCAGTAGTATATCTTCTCGAGCGGGAGGGTCCTACGAGCAGTACTTC	CASSISSRAGGSYEQYF	TRBD2	-	TRBV19	TRBJ2-7
TGTGCTAGCAGCTTAGATTTTTTGGAGACCCAGTACTTC	CASSLDFLETQYF	-	-	TRBV7-7	TRBJ2-5
TGTGCCAGCAGTTTGGGCGGGAAAAGCGAGCAGTACTTC	CASSLGGKSEQYF	-	-	TRBV27	TRBJ2-7
TGTGCCAGCAGCGTAGCCGGGGGGAACACTGAAGCTTTCTTT	CASSVAGGNTEAFF	-	-	TRBV9	TRBJ1-1
TGCGCCAGCAGCCACGAAGGGGCGGGCGTATCCTACAATGAGCAGTTCTTC	CASSHEGAGVSYNEQFF	-	-	TRBV4-1	TRBJ2-1
TGCGCCAGCAGCCAAGACAGTCACCGAAGAGAATTCTCTGGGGCCAACGTCCTGACTTTC	CASSQDSHRREFSGANVLTF	-	few	TRBV5-1	TRBJ2-6
TGCGCCAGCAGCCAAGTAGGTGGGACGAACACCGGGGAGCTGTTTTTT	CASSQVGGTNTGELFF	-	-	TRBV4-1	TRBJ2-2
TGTGCCAGCAGCTTAGTTTATAGCCAGGGGGTGGATGGCTACACCTTC	CASSLVYSQGVDGYTF	TRBD1	-	TRBV7-9	TRBJ1-2
TGCGCCAGCAGCCAAGGTAGAGCAGCATACGAGCAGTACTTC	CASSQGRAAYEQYF	-	once	TRBV4-1	TRBJ2-7
TGCGCCAGCAGTGTCACTATCACAGATACGCAGTATTTT	CASSVTITDTQYF	-	-	TRBV10-1	TRBJ2-3
TGTGCCAGCAGCTTAGCGCCCCAGGGGGCGGGTCAAGAGACCCAGTACTTC	CASSLAPQGAGQETQYF	TRBD1	-	TRBV7-2	TRBJ2-5
TGTGCCATCAGTGAACCGGGACAGGGGTCAGGCTATGGCTACACCTTC	CAISEPGQGSGYGYTF	TRBD1	once	TRBV10-3	TRBJ1-2
TGTGCCAGCAGCTTAATCGGCGGCGCCGTGACCTACGAGCAGTACTTC	CASSLIGGAVTYEQYF	-	few	TRBV7-2	TRBJ2-7
TGTGCCAGCAGCTTGCGCGGGAAGGTCCACGAGCAGTACTTC	CASSLRGKVHEQYF	-	-	TRBV5-6	TRBJ2-7
TGTGCCAGCAGCCAAGCGGTGGGTCTCGGACTAGCGGGAGTCACAGATACGCAGTATTTT	CASSQAVGLGLAGVTDTQYF	TRBD2	-	TRBV4-2	TRBJ2-3
TGCGCCAGCAGTCAATCGGTTACAGCGGACCTACACGAGCAGTACTTC	CASSQSVTADLHEQYF	-	-	TRBV23-1	TRBJ2-7
TGTGCCAGCAGTGATTCCGGTAGCTTGGGGCGGTACTTC	CASSDSGSLGRYF	-	-	TRBV6-1	TRBJ2-7
TGTGCCAGCAGTTTGGATCTCCTAGCGGGATCCTACGAGCAGTACTTC	CASSLDLLAGSYEQYF	TRBD2	once	TRBV28	TRBJ2-7
TGTGCCACCAGCAGAGATAGTGCCGCCGTCTCTGGAAACACCATATATTTT	CATSRDSAAVSGNTIYF	-	-	TRBV15	TRBJ1-3
TGTGCCAGCAGCTTACCAGGACAGCTCCAGCCCTACGAGCAGTACTTC	CASSLPGQLQPYEQYF	-	-	TRBV5-6	TRBJ2-7
TGTGCCAGCAGCGTGGGGACAGGGGCTGATGAAAAACTGTTTTTT	CASSVGTGADEKLFF	TRBD1	-	TRBV9	TRBJ1-4
TGTGCCAGCAGCTCAACCGGGACAGGGTACCACGAGCAGTACTTC	CASSSTGTGYHEQYF	TRBD1	-	TRBV6-5	TRBJ2-7
TGTGCCAGCGGACAGGGATCTGGGGCCAACGTCCTGACTTTC	CASGQGSGANVLTF	TRBD1	-	TRBV18	TRBJ2-6
TGCAGCGTTGTGCTCACTGAAGCTTTCTTT	CSVVLTEAFF	-	-	TRBV29-1	TRBJ1-1
TGTGCCAGCAGCTTAGCACGGTATGAGCAGTTCTTC	CASSLARYEQFF	-	-	TRBV11-1	TRBJ2-1
TGTGCCAGCAGCCCTCTCAGGGACCACGGTCAGCCCCAGCATTTT	CASSPLRDHGQPQHF	-	-	TRBV6-1	TRBJ1-5
TGTGCCAGCAGCTCCAGGGGTGCAGATACGCAGTATTTT	CASSSRGADTQYF	-	-	TRBV7-9	TRBJ2-3
TGTGCCAGCAGTGGGAGGAGCGGGAGGCCCTACGAGCAGTACTTC	CASSGRSGRPYEQYF	TRBD2	-	TRBV2	TRBJ2-7
TGTGCCAGCAGCTTGACTGGAGTTAATGAAAAACTGTTTTTT	CASSLTGVNEKLFF	-	-	TRBV5-6	TRBJ1-4
TGCGCCAGCAGCCAAGAGGCCGGGATAAAAAACACCGGGGAGCTGTTTTTT	CASSQEAGIKNTGELFF	-	-	TRBV4-1	TRBJ2-2
TGTGCCTGGAGTAGTCAGGGTCCCTACACTGAAGCTTTCTTT	CAWSSQGPYTEAFF	-	-	TRBV30	TRBJ1-1
TGTGCCAGCAATGGGGGGATAGCCAAAAACATTCAGTACTTC	CASNGGIAKNIQYF	-	-	TRBV2	TRBJ2-4
TGCGCCAGCAGCTTTTTGACAGGGATGGATGAAAAACTGTTTTTT	CASSFLTGMDEKLFF	TRBD1	-	TRBV5-1	TRBJ1-4
TGTGCCAGCAGCCCATCAGGACAGGGGGCGCGGGAAAAACTGTTTTTT	CASSPSGQGAREKLFF	TRBD1	-	TRBV28	TRBJ1-4
TGTGCCAGCAGCCGGGGGGGAGTGACAGATACGCAGTATTTT	CASSRGGVTDTQYF	TRBD2	once	TRBV7-2	TRBJ2-3
TGTGCCAGCAGAACCTCCGGGACAGGGAGTGAAAAACTGTTTTTT	CASRTSGTGSEKLFF	TRBD1	-	TRBV6-5	TRBJ1-4
TGTGCCAGCAGCTTGCAGCTAGCGGATCCCTACAATGAGCAGTTCTTC	CASSLQLADPYNEQFF	TRBD2	-	TRBV5-6	TRBJ2-1
TGCGCCAGCAGCACCGGGACTAGCGGGAGGGATGAGACCCAGTACTTC	CASSTGTSGRDETQYF	TRBD2	-	TRBV5-1	TRBJ2-5
TGTGCCAGCAGTTTAGCAGGGGGTATGGAGACCCAGTACTTC	CASSLAGGMETQYF	TRBD1	-	TRBV28	TRBJ2-5
TGCGCCAGCAGCCAAGAAAGGGATGGGAATGAGCAGTTCTTC	CASSQERDGNEQFF	-	-	TRBV4-1	TRBJ2-1
TGTGCCAGCAGCGGGTGGGAGGGACTAGCGGGAGTTAGTGGTAATGAGCAGTTCTTC	CASSGWEGLAGVSGNEQFF	TRBD2	-	TRBV9	TRBJ2-1
TGTGCCAGCAGCTTAAATGGCTTGGGACTAGGGAACACCGGGGAGCTGTTTTTT	CASSLNGLGLGNTGELFF	TRBD2	-	TRBV7-3	TRBJ2-2
TGTGCCAGCAGCTTAGGCACCAACCCTTTGGTCAATGAGCAGTTCTTC	CASSLGTNPLVNEQFF	-	once	TRBV11-2	TRBJ2-1